A single T cell receptor beta chain is shown here with its context. Its cognate antigen is unknown. One entry per CDR3 protein results from TCRdb running MiXCR on the 5' RACE reads. The sample shows approximately 250,000 distinct CDR3 sequences, 6.5% of them seen only once. This sample was included in a study of identical twins. Study results and caveats: The models systematically underestimated how much out-of-frame TCR alpha was shared in monozygotic twins. Twin pairs' shared out-of-frame alpha sequences were enriched in low generation probability.

The CDR3 runs to 14 residues. Losses at the gene ends were 4 bases for V and 3 bases for J; bases not matched to a gene: 6. The germline V gene encodes CDR1 SGDLS and CDR2 YYNGEE. The same data also contributed to another study, on T cells expressing NK-cell markers.

The sample comprised CD8+ T cells sorted from blood. The chain couples TRBV9 to TRBJ2-7; TRBD1 aligns across 8 bases. This clonotype was obtained from a woman aged 18-29 years in good health. The CDR3 protein is CASSPPTGDYEQYF. The CDR3 DNA reads TGTGCCAGCAGCCCTCCGACAGGGGACTACGAGCAGTACTTC.